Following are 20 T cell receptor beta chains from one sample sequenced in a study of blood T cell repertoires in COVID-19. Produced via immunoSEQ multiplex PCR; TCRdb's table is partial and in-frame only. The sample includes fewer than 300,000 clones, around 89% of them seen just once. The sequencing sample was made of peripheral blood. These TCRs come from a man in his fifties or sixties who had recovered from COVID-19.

As DNA, the CDR3 is TGTGCCAGCAGCCAAGATAGGCAGGGGGACACAGATACGCAGTATTTT. Translated: CASSQDRQGDTDTQYF. The V gene is TRBV4-2, the J gene TRBJ2-3; 7 bases line up with TRBD1. The germline V gene encodes CDR1 LGHNA and CDR2 YNFKEQ. This CDR3 region has 16 residues. The J segment lost 2 bases and the V segment lost 0 bases, leaving 5 bases of the junction unmatched.

The CDR3: CASSIFRGDEAFF. Here the CDR3 DNA reads TGTGCCAGTAGTATTTTCCGGGGAGATGAAGCTTTCTTT. The chain joins TRBV19 to TRBJ1-1, with D unclear. Deletions cut 3 bases from V and 7 bases from J, with 12 bases between. The CDR3 has 13 amino acids. CDR1 LNHDA and CDR2 SQIVND come from the germline V gene (reference sequence).

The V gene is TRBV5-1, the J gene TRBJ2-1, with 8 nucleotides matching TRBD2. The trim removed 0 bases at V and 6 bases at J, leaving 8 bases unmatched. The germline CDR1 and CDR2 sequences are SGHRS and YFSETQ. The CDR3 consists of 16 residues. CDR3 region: CASSLANRGGPNEQFF. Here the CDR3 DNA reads TGCGCCAGCAGCTTGGCGAATCGGGGGGGCCCCAATGAGCAGTTCTTC.

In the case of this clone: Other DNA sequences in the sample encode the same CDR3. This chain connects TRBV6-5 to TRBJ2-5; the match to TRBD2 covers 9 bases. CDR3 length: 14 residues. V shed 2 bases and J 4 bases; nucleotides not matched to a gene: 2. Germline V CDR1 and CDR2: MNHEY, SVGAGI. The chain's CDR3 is CASSYGGGGETQYF. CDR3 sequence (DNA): TGTGCCAGCAGTTACGGCGGGGGGGGAGAGACCCAGTACTTC.

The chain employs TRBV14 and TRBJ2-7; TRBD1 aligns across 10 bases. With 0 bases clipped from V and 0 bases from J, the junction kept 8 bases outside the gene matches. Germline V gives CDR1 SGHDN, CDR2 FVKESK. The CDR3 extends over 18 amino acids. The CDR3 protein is CASSQEMGTGDPSYEQYF. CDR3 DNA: TGTGCCAGCAGCCAAGAGATGGGGACAGGGGACCCCTCCTACGAGCAGTACTTC.

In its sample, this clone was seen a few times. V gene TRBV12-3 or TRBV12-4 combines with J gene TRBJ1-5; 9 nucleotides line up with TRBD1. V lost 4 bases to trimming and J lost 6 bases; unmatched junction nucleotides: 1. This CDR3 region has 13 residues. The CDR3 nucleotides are TGTGCCAGCAGTTGGGACAGGGTTCAGCCCCAGCATTTT. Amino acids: CASSWDRVQPQHF.

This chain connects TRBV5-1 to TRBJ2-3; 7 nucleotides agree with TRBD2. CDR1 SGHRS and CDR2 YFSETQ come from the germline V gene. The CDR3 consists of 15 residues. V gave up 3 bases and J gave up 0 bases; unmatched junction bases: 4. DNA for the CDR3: TGCGCCAGCAGCTGGCGGGAGCCAAGCACAGATACGCAGTATTTT. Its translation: CASSWREPSTDTQYF.

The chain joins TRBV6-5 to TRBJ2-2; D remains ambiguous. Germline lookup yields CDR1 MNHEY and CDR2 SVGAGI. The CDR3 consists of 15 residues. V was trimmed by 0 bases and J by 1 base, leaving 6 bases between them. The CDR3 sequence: CASSYSSLNTGELFF. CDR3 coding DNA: TGTGCCAGCAGTTACTCATCACTGAACACCGGGGAGCTGTTTTTT.

Here the CDR3 DNA reads TGTGCCAGCAGCCCCAGACAGCTTGAAAAACTGTTTTTT. Protein: CASSPRQLEKLFF. The chain combines TRBV14 with TRBJ1-4; TRBD1 is a possible D gene (5 bases). This CDR3 contains 13 residues. Germline V gene data show CDR1 as SGHDN and CDR2 as FVKESK. Trimming pared 4 bases from V and 7 bases from J, leaving 10 bases between.

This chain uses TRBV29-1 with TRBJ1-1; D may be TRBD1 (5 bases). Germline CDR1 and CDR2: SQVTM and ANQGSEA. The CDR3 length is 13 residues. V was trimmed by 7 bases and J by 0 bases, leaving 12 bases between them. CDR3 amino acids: CSARQIMNTEAFF. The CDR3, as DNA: TGCAGCGCCAGACAGATCATGAACACTGAAGCTTTCTTT.

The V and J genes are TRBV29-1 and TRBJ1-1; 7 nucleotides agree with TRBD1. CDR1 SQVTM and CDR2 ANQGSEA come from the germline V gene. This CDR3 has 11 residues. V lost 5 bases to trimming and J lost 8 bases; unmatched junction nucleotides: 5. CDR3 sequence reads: CSVRQGPEAFF. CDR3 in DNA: TGCAGCGTTAGACAGGGTCCGGAAGCTTTCTTT.

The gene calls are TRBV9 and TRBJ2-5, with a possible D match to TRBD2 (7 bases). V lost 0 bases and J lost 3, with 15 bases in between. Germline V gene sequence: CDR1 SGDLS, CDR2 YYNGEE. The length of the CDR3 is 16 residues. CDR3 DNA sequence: TGTGCCAGCAGCGTAGGGAGGGGGGGCTTGAAAGAGACCCAGTACTTC. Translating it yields CASSVGRGGLKETQYF.

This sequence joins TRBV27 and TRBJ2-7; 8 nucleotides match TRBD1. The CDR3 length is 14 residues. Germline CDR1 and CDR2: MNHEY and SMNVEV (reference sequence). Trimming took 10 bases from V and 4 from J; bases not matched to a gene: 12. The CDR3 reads CATTETGARYEQYF. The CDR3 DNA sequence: TGTGCCACCACGGAGACAGGGGCACGGTACGAGCAGTACTTC.

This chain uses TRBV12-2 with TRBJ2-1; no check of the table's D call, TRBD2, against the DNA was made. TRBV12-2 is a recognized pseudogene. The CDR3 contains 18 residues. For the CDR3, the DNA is TGTGCAAGTCGCTTAGCCCCTCCGATAGCGGACTCTTACAATGAGCAGTTCTTC. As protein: CASRLAPPIADSYNEQFF.

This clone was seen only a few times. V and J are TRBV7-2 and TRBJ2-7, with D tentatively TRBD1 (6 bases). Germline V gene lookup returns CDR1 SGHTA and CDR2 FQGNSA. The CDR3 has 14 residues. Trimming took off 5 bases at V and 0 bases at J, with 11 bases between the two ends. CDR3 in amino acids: CASSVDRHSYEQYF. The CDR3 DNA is TGTGCCAGCAGCGTCGACAGGCACTCCTACGAGCAGTACTTC.

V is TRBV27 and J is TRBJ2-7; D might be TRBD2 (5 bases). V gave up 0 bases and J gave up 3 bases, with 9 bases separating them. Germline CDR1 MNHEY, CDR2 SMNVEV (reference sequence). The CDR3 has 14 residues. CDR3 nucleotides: TGTGCCAGCAGTTTATCGGGAGACGACTACGAGCAGTACTTC. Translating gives CASSLSGDDYEQYF.

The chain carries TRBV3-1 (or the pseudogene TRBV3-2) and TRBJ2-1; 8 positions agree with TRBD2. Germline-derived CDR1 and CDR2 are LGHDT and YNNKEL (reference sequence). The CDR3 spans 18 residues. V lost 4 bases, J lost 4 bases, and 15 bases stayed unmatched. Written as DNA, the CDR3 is TGTGCCAGCAGCCCGACAGCGGGGGCGACCCACACTTACAATGAGCAGTTCTTC. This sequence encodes CASSPTAGATHTYNEQFF.

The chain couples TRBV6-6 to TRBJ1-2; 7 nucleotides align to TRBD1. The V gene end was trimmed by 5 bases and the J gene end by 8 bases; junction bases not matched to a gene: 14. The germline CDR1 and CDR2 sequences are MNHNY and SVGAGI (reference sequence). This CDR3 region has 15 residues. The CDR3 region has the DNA TGTGCCAGCAGTCCCCGACAGGGCCTGGTGGAGGGCTACACCTTC. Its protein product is CASSPRQGLVEGYTF.

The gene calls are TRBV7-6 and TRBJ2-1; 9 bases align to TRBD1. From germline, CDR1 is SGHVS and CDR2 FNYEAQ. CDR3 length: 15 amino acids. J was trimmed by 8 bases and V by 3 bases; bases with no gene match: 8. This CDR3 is CASSFRGTGLDEQFF. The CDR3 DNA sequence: TGTGCCAGCAGCTTCAGGGGGACAGGGTTAGATGAGCAGTTCTTC.

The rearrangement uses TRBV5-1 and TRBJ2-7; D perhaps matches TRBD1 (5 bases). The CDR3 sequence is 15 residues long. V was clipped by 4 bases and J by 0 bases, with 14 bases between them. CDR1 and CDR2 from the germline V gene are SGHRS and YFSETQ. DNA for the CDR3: TGCGCCAGCAGCCAGGGTGTGCCTGACTCCTACGAGCAGTACTTC. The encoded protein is CASSQGVPDSYEQYF. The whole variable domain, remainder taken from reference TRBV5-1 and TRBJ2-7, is KAGVTQTPRYLIKTRGQQVTLSCSPISGHRSVSWYQQTPGQGLQFLFEYFSETQRNKGNFPGRFSGRQFSNSRSEMNVSTLELGDSALYLCASSQGVPDSYEQYFGPGTRLTVT.